This T cell receptor (beta chain) was recorded in a study of shared clonotypes between healthy human individuals. Method: immunoSEQ multiplex PCR; TCRdb's copy keeps in-frame clones and lacks some. The table lists some 660,000 clones, around four fifths of them singletons. The donors, healthy adults who were HIV-negative, had experienced no recent acute infections or vaccinations. Trimming cost V 10 bases and J 4 bases; bases outside gene matches: 12. Per germline, CDR1 LNHDA and CDR2 SQIVND (reference sequence). The CDR3 covers 15 residues. This sequence originates from a woman in her 30s in good health. Sequencing was performed on memory CD4+ T cells sorted from blood. The subset denotes: CD45RA-negative fraction. The V gene is TRBV19, the J gene TRBJ2-3, with 9 positions matching TRBD2. The CDR3: CATRPQAGGSDTQYF. DNA for the CDR3: TGTGCCACAAGGCCTCAAGCGGGAGGATCAGATACGCAGTATTTT.